A single sample gave rise to the 2 T cell receptor beta chains below, sequenced in a study of Graves' ophthalmopathy and Graves' hyperthyroidism. Researchers took RNA transcripts and amplified TCR beta CDR3 regions from them. HTBI-primed RT-PCR formed the first round, and a multiplex PCR formed the second. MiXCR, run by TCRdb on the multiplex PCR reads, gives a single entry per CDR3 protein. The sample holds around 520,000 distinct CDR3 sequences; about 35% are singletons and the top ten take over 3.5%. The sample comprised peripheral blood or thyroid tissue (not recorded which). The source is an adult man with Graves' hyperthyroidism.

About this clonotype itself: The junction does not match germline at one end; this may be a read error. The chain is built from TRBV10-3 and TRBJ1-2, with D maybe TRBD1 (5 bases). The CDR3 extends over 15 amino acids. Germline V CDR1 and CDR2: ENHRY, SYGVKD. The CDR3, as DNA: TGTGCCATCAGTGACCGGGACGGGGGTGGCTATGGCCACACCTTC. Encoded protein: CAISDRDGGGYGHTF.

The chain employs TRBV6-1 and TRBJ2-5; tentatively, D is TRBD1 or TRBD2 (5 bases each). The CDR3 covers 14 residues. Germline-derived CDR1 and CDR2 are MNHNS and SASEGT. Trimming removed 6 bases at V and 3 bases at J, with 14 bases between. CDR3 DNA: TGTGCCAGCAGGAGGGGTTCGAGGGAAGAGACCCAGTACTTC. It is translated as CASRRGSREETQYF.